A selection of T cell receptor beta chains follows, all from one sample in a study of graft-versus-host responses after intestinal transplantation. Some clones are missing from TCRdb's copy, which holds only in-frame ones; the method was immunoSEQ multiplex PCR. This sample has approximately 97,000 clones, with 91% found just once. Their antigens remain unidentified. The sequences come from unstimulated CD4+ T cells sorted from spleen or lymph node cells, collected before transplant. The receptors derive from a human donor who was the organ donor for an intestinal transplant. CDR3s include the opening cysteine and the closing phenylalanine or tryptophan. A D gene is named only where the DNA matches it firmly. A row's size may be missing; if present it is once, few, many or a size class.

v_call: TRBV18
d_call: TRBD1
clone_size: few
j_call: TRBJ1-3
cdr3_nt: TGTGCCAGCTCACGACAGGGCTCCTCTGGAAACACCATATATTTT
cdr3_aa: CASSRQGSSGNTIYF

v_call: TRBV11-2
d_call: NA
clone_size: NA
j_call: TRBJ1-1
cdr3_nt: TGTGCCAGCAGCTTAGTGAGCACTGAAGCTTTCTTT
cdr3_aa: CASSLVSTEAFF

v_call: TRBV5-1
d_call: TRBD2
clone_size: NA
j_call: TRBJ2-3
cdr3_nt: TGCGCCAGCAGCTTAGGACTAGCGGGGGGCCCTGTAGATACGCAGTATTTT
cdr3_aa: CASSLGLAGGPVDTQYF

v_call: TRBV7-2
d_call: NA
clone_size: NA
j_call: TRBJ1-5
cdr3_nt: TGTGCCAGCAGCTTAAGTTCAGGGACAACTCAGCCCCAGCATTTT
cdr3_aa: CASSLSSGTTQPQHF

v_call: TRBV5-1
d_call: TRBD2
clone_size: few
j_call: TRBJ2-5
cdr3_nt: TGCGCCAGCAGCCCGGGACTAGCGGGGGGGTACCAAGAGACCCAGTACTTC
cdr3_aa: CASSPGLAGGYQETQYF

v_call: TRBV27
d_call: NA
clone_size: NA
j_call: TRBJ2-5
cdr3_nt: TGTGCCAGCAGTTTTTCAGGGATTGCGGAGACCCAGTACTTC
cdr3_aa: CASSFSGIAETQYF

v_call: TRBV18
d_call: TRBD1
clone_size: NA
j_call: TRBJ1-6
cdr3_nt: TGTGCCAGCTCACCGGGACAGGGCGCTTCACCCCTCCACTTT
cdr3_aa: CASSPGQGASPLHF

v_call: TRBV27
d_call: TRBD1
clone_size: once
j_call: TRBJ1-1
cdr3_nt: TGTGCCAGCAGGTTCAGGGGGAGTAACACTGAAGCTTTCTTT
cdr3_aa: CASRFRGSNTEAFF

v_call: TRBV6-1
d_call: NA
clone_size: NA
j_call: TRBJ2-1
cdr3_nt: TGTGCCAGCAGTGAAGCGGGTCAAACCAGGAATGAGCAGTTCTTC
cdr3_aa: CASSEAGQTRNEQFF

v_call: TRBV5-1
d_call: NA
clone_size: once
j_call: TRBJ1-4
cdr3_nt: TGCGCCAGCAGCTTACAGGGTTCTAATGAAAAACTGTTTTTT
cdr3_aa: CASSLQGSNEKLFF

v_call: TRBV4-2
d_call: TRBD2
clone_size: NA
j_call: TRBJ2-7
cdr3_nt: TGTGCCAGCAGCCAATTTAGCGGGGATTACTCCTACGAGCAGTACTTC
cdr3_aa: CASSQFSGDYSYEQYF

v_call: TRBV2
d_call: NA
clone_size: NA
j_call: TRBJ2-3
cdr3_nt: TGTGCCAGCAGTGAAGCCCGGACAGACGAGCCCCTCACAGATACGCAGTATTTT
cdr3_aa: CASSEARTDEPLTDTQYF

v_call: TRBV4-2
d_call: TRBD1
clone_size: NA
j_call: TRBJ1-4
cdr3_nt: TGTGCCAGCAGCCAAGAAAAAGGGGGCGGGGAAAAACTGTTTTTT
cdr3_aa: CASSQEKGGGEKLFF

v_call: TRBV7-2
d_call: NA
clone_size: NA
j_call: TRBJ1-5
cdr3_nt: TGTGCCAGCAGCTTTATCGGGGGTGAGCAGCCCCAGCATTTT
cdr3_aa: CASSFIGGEQPQHF

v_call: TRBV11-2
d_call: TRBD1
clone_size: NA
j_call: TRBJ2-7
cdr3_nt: TGTGCCAGCAGCTTAGGCCAGAGGGGGCTACTTACTAACGAGCAGTACTTC
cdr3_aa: CASSLGQRGLLTNEQYF

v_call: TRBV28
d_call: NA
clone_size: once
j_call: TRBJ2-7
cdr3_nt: TGTGCCAGCAGGGCCTCGAGGGTCCCCTACGAGCAGTACTTC
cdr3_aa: CASRASRVPYEQYF

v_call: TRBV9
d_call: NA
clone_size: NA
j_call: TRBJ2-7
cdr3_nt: TGTGCCAGCAGCGTTGCTCCAGCCGGGACAATGCTCTACGAGCAGTACTTC
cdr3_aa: CASSVAPAGTMLYEQYF

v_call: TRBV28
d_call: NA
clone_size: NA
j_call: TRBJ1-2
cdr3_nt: TGTGCCAGCAGTTTTCGCGGGGGCTATGGCTACACCTTC
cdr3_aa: CASSFRGGYGYTF

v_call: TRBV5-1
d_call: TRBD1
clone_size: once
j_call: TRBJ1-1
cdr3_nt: TGCGCCAGTGGGTCTTCGGGACAGGTCGGTCCAAACACTGAAGCTTTCTTT
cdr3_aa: CASGSSGQVGPNTEAFF

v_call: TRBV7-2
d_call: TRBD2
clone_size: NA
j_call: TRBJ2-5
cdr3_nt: TGTGCCAGCAGCCCTCCGGGACTAGCGGGGGGGCTGGAGACCCAGTACTTC
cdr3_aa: CASSPPGLAGGLETQYF

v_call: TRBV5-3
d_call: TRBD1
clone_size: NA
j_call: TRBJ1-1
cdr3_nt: TGTGCCAGAAGCTTGACAGGGGGCACTGAAGCTTTCTTT
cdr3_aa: CARSLTGGTEAFF

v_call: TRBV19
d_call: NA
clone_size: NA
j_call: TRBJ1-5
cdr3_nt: TGTGCCAGTAGTACGGACAGAAATCAGCCCCAGCATTTT
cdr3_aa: CASSTDRNQPQHF

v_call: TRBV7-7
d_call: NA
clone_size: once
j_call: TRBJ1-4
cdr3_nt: TGTGCCAGCAGCTTAGATACATTATCTGAAAAACTGTTTTTT
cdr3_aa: CASSLDTLSEKLFF

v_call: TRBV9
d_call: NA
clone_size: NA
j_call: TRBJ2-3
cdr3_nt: TGTGCCAGCAGCGTAGGTCTGTCGGGGGGCACAGATACGCAGTATTTT
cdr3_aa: CASSVGLSGGTDTQYF

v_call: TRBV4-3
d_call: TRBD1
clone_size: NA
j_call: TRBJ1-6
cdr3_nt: TGCGCCAGCAGCCAAGTTTTGGACAGGGGTGCCAGCTCCTATAATTCACCCCTCCACTTT
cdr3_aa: CASSQVLDRGASSYNSPLHF